This T cell receptor beta chain derives from a study of cytomegalovirus exposure and HLA in healthy donors. Study-wide results and limits: A list of 150 to 200 TCR beta chains associated with cytomegalovirus was given. Earlier results showed most TCR beta V segments being productive about 87% or about 30% of the time. Later analysis suggested links between common viral pathogens and several top significant clusters.

Unrecorded immune exposure was likely among donors, who were nominally healthy when sampled. On this clone itself: Its matching antigen is unknown.

V dropped 1 base and J dropped 4 bases, with 8 bases sitting between them. This CDR3 contains 15 residues. From germline, CDR1 is SEHNR and CDR2 FQNEAQ (reference sequence). The PCR contained 60 Vbeta and 13 Jbeta primers. Libraries were prepared by immunoSEQ multiplex PCR; TCRdb keeps only in-frame clonotypes and omits some of them. In all, the sample yields about 140,000 clones. This sequence was found in a man aged 35 to 55 in good health and CMV-seronegative. This chain uses TRBV7-9 with TRBJ1-6; unclear D gene. The sequencing sample was made of PBMCs. The CDR3 is CASSLDPGYNSPLHF. The CDR3 nucleotides read TGTGCCAGCAGCTTAGATCCAGGATATAATTCACCCCTCCACTTT. The full variable domain, in which reference TRBV7-9 and TRBJ1-6 provide the parts outside the CDR3, is DTGVSQNPRHKITKRGQNVTFRCDPISEHNRLYWYRQTLGQGPEFLTYFQNEAQLEKSRLLSDRFSAERPKGSFSTLEIQRTEQGDSAMYLCASSLDPGYNSPLHFGNGTRLTVT.